Below, 13 T cell receptor beta chains from the same sample are listed, as sequenced in a study of cytomegalovirus exposure and HLA in healthy donors. In the PCR, 60 Vbeta and 13 Jbeta primers were used. TCRdb's copy holds only in-frame clones and misses some; the assay was immunoSEQ multiplex PCR. In the table there are 150,000 to 200,000 clones, about 80% of which are singletons. The sample consisted of PBMCs. Every receptor here comes from a woman younger than 30 in good health and CMV-seropositive.

The chain links TRBV7-6 to TRBJ2-5, with TRBD1 matching 7 bases. J was trimmed by 3 bases and V by 5 bases; bases with no gene match: 6. Germline V gene sequence: CDR1 SGHVS, CDR2 FNYEAQ. CDR3 length: 14 amino acids. The CDR3 nucleotides are TGTGCCAGCAGCCCCAGGGGGACAGAAGAGACCCAGTACTTC. It specifies CASSPRGTEETQYF.

The gene calls are TRBV18 and TRBJ1-2; D is perhaps TRBD1 (5 bases). Germline V CDR1 and CDR2: KGHSH, LQKENI. This CDR3 is 14 amino acids long. Trimming took 0 bases from V and 7 from J, leaving 12 bases between them. CDR3 DNA: TGTGCCAGCTCACCACCTGGAGGGGCCGGTGGCTACACCTTC. It codes for CASSPPGGAGGYTF.

This rearrangement joins TRBV7-9 to TRBJ2-7, with 7 bases fitting TRBD2. Germline V CDR1 and CDR2: SEHNR, FQNEAQ (reference sequence). This CDR3 is 15 amino acids long. V gave up 5 bases and J gave up 0 bases; unmatched junction bases: 7. The CDR3 DNA follows: TGTGCCAGCAGCCCAGCTAGCGGCATCTCCTACGAGCAGTACTTC. It is translated as CASSPASGISYEQYF.

The sample holds a few counts of this clone. This rearrangement joins TRBV7-9 to TRBJ1-1; D is unresolved. The CDR3 extends over 13 amino acids. Trimming cost V 0 bases and J 7 bases, with 9 bases left between them. Germline loops: CDR1 SEHNR, CDR2 FQNEAQ (reference sequence). CDR3 region: CASSLAQVYEAFF. The CDR3 nucleotides are TGTGCCAGCAGCTTAGCTCAGGTGTATGAAGCTTTCTTT.

The CDR3 spells CASSVDRGLTGELFF. The DNA for the CDR3 is TGTGCCAGCAGTGTGGACAGGGGGCTGACCGGGGAGCTGTTTTTT. This sequence joins TRBV6-5 and TRBJ2-2, with 11 bases aligning to TRBD1. The J segment lost 5 bases and the V segment lost 5 bases, leaving 4 bases of the junction unmatched. The CDR3 covers 15 residues. CDR1 and CDR2 from the germline V gene are MNHEY and SVGAGI.

The chain uses TRBV7-2 and TRBJ2-5, with 9 bases identical to TRBD2. The ends lost 4 bases at V and 4 bases at J; junction bases unmatched: 7. Germline CDR1 SGHTA, CDR2 FQGNSA. CDR3 length equals 15 residues. Here the CDR3 reads CASSYRRGGGETQYF. The CDR3 nucleotides read TGTGCCAGCAGCTATAGGCGGGGGGGCGGAGAGACCCAGTACTTC.

The rearrangement uses TRBV6-5 and TRBJ2-7; 7 bases align to TRBD1. The CDR3 loop spans 14 amino acids. The ends lost 5 bases at V and 3 bases at J; junction bases unmatched: 7. Per germline, CDR1 MNHEY and CDR2 SVGAGI. The CDR3 DNA reads as TGTGCCAGCAGTCAACAGGGGTCGTTCTACGAGCAGTACTTC. This gives the protein CASSQQGSFYEQYF.

This rearrangement joins TRBV19 to TRBJ2-2; TRBD1 is a possible D gene (6 bases). Trimming took 6 bases from V and 1 from J, leaving 12 bases between them. The CDR3 consists of 15 residues. Germline V lookup: CDR1 LNHDA, CDR2 SQIVND (reference sequence). The CDR3 DNA follows: TGTGCCAGTAGCCCCCGGGACATGAACACCGGGGAGCTGTTTTTT. This sequence encodes CASSPRDMNTGELFF.

V gene TRBV7-2 combines with J gene TRBJ1-1, with TRBD1 matching over 8 bases. CDR1 is SGHTA, CDR2 FQGNSA, per germline. V trimming: 7 bases; J trimming: 6 bases; junction bases outside the gene matches: 7. This CDR3 has 13 residues. CDR3 sequence reads: CASTRDRRAEAFF. The CDR3 coding sequence is TGTGCCAGCACCAGGGACAGGAGGGCTGAAGCTTTCTTT.

The chain is built from TRBV30 and TRBJ1-6; D might be TRBD1 (5 bases). The CDR3 runs 14 residues. V dropped 5 bases and J dropped 1 base, with 9 bases sitting between them. Germline V gives CDR1 GTSNPN, CDR2 SVGIG (reference sequence). The CDR3 loop is CAWDQGSYNSPLHF. CDR3 coding DNA: TGTGCCTGGGACCAGGGTTCCTATAATTCACCCCTCCACTTT.

This chain connects TRBV27 to TRBJ2-7, with 7 bases lining up with TRBD2. The CDR3 has 15 amino acids. Germline CDR1 is MNHEY and CDR2 is SMNVEV (reference sequence). Germline trimming cut 5 bases from V and 4 bases from J; bases unmatched to any gene: 11. Here the CDR3 DNA reads TGTGCCAGCAGTCGACTCCCTAGCGGAGGTTACGAGCAGTACTTC. Translated, it gives CASSRLPSGGYEQYF.

This rearrangement joins TRBV7-2 to TRBJ1-6, with D perhaps matching TRBD1 (5 bases). Germline-derived CDR1 and CDR2 are SGHTA and FQGNSA. CDR3 length: 19 amino acids. Trimming took off 0 bases at V and 0 bases at J, with 15 bases between the two ends. The CDR3 here is CASSLALTGPSSYNSPLHF. The CDR3 bases are TGTGCCAGCAGCTTAGCACTCACAGGTCCCAGCTCCTATAATTCACCCCTCCACTTT.

CDR3 DNA sequence: TGTGCCAGCAGGGGAGACAGGGCTCCACCCCTCCACTTT. It yields the protein CASRGDRAPPLHF. The J gene is TRBJ1-6, the V gene TRBV11-2, with TRBD1 matching 7 bases. Germline trimming cut 6 bases from V and 11 bases from J; bases unmatched to any gene: 7. Germline V gene data show CDR1 as SGHAT and CDR2 as FQNNGV. CDR3 size: 13 residues.